The 13 T cell receptor beta chains below were found in one sample sequenced in a study of metastatic and nonmetastatic thyroid tumors. TCRdb re-processed the PCR reads through MiXCR. The sample has about 32,000 clones, 25% seen once; the top ten hold under 10%. No treatment of any kind had been given to any patient before thyroid surgery. The sample comprised blood. The source of these receptors is a female donor with papillary thyroid cancer or a benign thyroid nodule (not recorded which). Some clones in this sample may be carry-over from other donors' samples.

This clone showed up many times. V and J are TRBV10-1 and TRBJ2-1, with D hard to call. The CDR3 has 14 amino acids. V lost 4 bases and J lost 4, with 11 bases in between. In germline, CDR1 is WNHNN, CDR2 SYGVQD (reference sequence). DNA for the CDR3: TGCGCCAGCAGTGTGTCCCGGCTTTACAATGAGCAGTTCTTC. Protein sequence: CASSVSRLYNEQFF.

This clone is categorized as medium-sized (0.01 to 0.1%). The chain uses TRBV28 and TRBJ2-7; 8 bases agree with TRBD2. Germline loops: CDR1 MDHEN, CDR2 SYDVKM. V was clipped by 7 bases and J by 2 bases; unmatched bases: 10. This CDR3 has 15 amino acids. CDR3 nucleotides: TGTGCCAGCACCCTGACTAATAGCGGGACCTACGAGCAGTACTTC. Its translation: CASTLTNSGTYEQYF. Drawing the rest from reference TRBV28 and TRBJ2-7, the complete variable domain is DVKVTQSSRYLVKRTGEKVFLECVQDMDHENMFWYRQDPGLGLRLIYFSYDVKMKEKGDIPEGYSVSREKKERFSLILESASTNQTSMYLCASTLTNSGTYEQYFGPGTRLTVT.

V gene TRBV4-1 combines with J gene TRBJ2-7; 12 bases map to TRBD2. Germline CDR1 is MGHRA and CDR2 is YSYEKL. V lost 5 bases to trimming and J lost 2 bases; unmatched junction nucleotides: 4. The CDR3 is made up of 15 amino acids. The CDR3 nucleotides read TGCGCCAGCAGCGCCGGACTAGCGGGACCCTACGAGCAGTACTTC. It translates to CASSAGLAGPYEQYF.

The V call is TRBV28, the J call TRBJ1-2, with D hard to call. CDR3 length: 13 amino acids. V was shortened by 6 bases and J by 6 bases, with 14 bases between the two germline ends. Germline CDR1 is MDHEN and CDR2 is SYDVKM. CDR3 in amino acids: CASRITSSDGYTF. The CDR3 bases are TGTGCCAGCAGAATAACAAGTTCAGATGGCTACACCTTC.

Note on this clone: Lacking the conserved final phenylalanine or tryptophan, this CDR3 likely reflects a read error. The rearrangement links TRBV19 to TRBJ2-2; no firm D call. This CDR3 is built from 13 residues. Germline CDR1 LNHDA, CDR2 SQIVND (reference sequence). Trimming stripped 6 bases from V and 6 bases from J, with 11 bases between. Written as DNA, the CDR3 is TGTGCCAGTAGGGTGCGAGGCCCCGGGGAGCTGTTTTTA. Protein: CASRVRGPGELFL.

This clone was recorded many times. The chain carries TRBV9 and TRBJ2-1; possibly TRBD2 for D (6 bases). The CDR3 length is 17 residues. From germline, CDR1 is SGDLS and CDR2 YYNGEE. V dropped 3 bases and J dropped 3 bases, with 19 bases sitting between them. Written as DNA, the CDR3 is TGTGCCAGCAGCGAGCCCCGGGGAGGAAGGCGCTACAATGAGCAGTTCTTC. This translates into CASSEPRGGRRYNEQFF.

This clone was seen ten or more times. This rearrangement joins TRBV20-1 to TRBJ2-4, with D perhaps TRBD2 (5 bases). Germline loops: CDR1 DFQATT, CDR2 SNEGSKA (reference sequence). The CDR3 length is 16 residues. V was trimmed by 4 bases and J by 0 bases, leaving 16 bases between them. DNA of the CDR3: TGCAGTGCTAATTGGCAGCTCGGACTAGCCAAAAACATTCAGTACTTC. Its translation is CSANWQLGLAKNIQYF.

This clone was found a few times. The rearrangement joins TRBV28 to TRBJ2-7; a possible D gene is TRBD2 (6 bases). The germline V gene encodes CDR1 MDHEN and CDR2 SYDVKM. This CDR3 comprises 13 residues. The germline V and J ends were trimmed by 7 bases and 5 bases, with 15 bases remaining between them. CDR3 amino acids: CASKEGPSDEQYF. The CDR3 nucleotides read TGTGCCAGCAAAGAGGGACCTAGCGACGAGCAGTACTTC.

Worth noting for this clone: This sequence may be a read error, since a much larger clone differs from it by one base. The chain employs TRBV18 and TRBJ2-3; 12 nucleotides match TRBD2. CDR3 size: 15 residues. Germline values: CDR1 KGHSH, CDR2 LQKENI. CDR3 loop: CASAPSSGRGGTQYF. In DNA form, the CDR3 reads TGCGCCAGCGCACCTTCTAGCGGGAGGGGCGGTACGCAGTATTTT.

Many counts were recorded for this clone. V gene TRBV5-1 combines with J gene TRBJ1-2, with D perhaps TRBD1 (5 bases). The length of the CDR3 is 13 residues. Trimming left V 3 bases short and J 8 bases short, with 14 bases between. CDR1 SGHRS and CDR2 YFSETQ come from the germline V gene. The CDR3 DNA is TGCGCCAGCAGCTCAAATCGACAGATCGGCTACACCTTC. It translates to CASSSNRQIGYTF.

V and J are TRBV6-1 and TRBJ2-1; no clear D. The V gene's germline CDR1 is MNHNS and CDR2 SASEGT. V was trimmed by 4 bases and J by 2 bases, leaving 9 bases between them. This CDR3 contains 14 residues. The CDR3: CASSGRTTYNEQFF. Written as DNA, the CDR3 is TGTGCCAGCAGTGGACGGACCACCTACAATGAGCAGTTCTTC.

J is TRBJ2-1 and V is TRBV20-1; TRBD1 is a possible D gene (7 bases). The V gene lost 6 bases and the J gene lost 3 bases, with 15 bases spanning the gap. From germline, CDR1 is DFQATT and CDR2 SNEGSKA (reference sequence). The CDR3 covers 14 residues. CDR3: CSATGGTVYNEQFF. The CDR3 DNA sequence: TGCAGTGCGACCGGAGGGACAGTCTACAATGAGCAGTTCTTC.

This clone showed up many times. The chain couples TRBV5-5 to TRBJ2-1; maybe TRBD2 (6 bases). This CDR3 is built from 15 residues. Germline CDR1 is SGHKS and CDR2 is YYEKEE (reference sequence). The ends were cut back, 6 bases at V and 2 bases at J, with 15 bases in the middle. CDR3: CASTRGDSAYNEQFF. The CDR3 DNA follows: TGTGCCAGCACGAGAGGGGACTCCGCCTACAATGAGCAGTTCTTC.